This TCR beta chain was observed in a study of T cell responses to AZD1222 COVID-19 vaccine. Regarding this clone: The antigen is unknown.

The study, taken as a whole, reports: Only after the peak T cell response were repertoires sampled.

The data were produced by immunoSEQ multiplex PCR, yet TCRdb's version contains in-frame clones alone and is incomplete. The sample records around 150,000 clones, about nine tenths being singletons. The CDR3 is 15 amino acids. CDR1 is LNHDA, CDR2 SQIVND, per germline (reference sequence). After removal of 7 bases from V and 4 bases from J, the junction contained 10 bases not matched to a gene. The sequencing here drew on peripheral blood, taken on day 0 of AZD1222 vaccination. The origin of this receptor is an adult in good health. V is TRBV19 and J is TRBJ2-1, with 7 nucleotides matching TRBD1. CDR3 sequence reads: CASTPPGQSYNEQFF. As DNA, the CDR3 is TGTGCCAGTACCCCACCGGGACAGTCTTACAATGAGCAGTTCTTC.